This TCR beta chain was documented in a study of T cells in Graves' hyperthyroidism and ophthalmopathy. Germline lookup yields CDR1 MGHRA and CDR2 YSYEKL. The CDR3 runs 16 residues. TCR beta CDR3 region amplification was performed from RNA transcripts. The study used the HTBI primer set for a first-round RT-PCR of the TCR CDR3. From the multiplex PCR reads, TCRdb called clonotypes with MiXCR, one entry per CDR3 protein. The table has 540,000 or so distinct CDR3 sequences, about 45% seen once. On this clonotype: Its antigen is currently unknown. Compared with germline, one end of the junction differs, possibly owing to a read error.

Whole-study findings and limits: Ophthalmopathy onset followed model prediction by a median about seven months.

The clonotype was recovered from an adult woman with Graves' disease, either hyperthyroidism or ophthalmopathy (not recorded which). V and J are TRBV4-1 and TRBJ1-1; D not certain. The sequenced material came from peripheral blood or thyroid tissue (not recorded which). The CDR3 spells CASRPPEGLGNTEAFF. The CDR3 DNA reads TGTGCCAGCAGACCCCCTGAAGGTCTGGGGAACACTGAAGCTTTCTTT.